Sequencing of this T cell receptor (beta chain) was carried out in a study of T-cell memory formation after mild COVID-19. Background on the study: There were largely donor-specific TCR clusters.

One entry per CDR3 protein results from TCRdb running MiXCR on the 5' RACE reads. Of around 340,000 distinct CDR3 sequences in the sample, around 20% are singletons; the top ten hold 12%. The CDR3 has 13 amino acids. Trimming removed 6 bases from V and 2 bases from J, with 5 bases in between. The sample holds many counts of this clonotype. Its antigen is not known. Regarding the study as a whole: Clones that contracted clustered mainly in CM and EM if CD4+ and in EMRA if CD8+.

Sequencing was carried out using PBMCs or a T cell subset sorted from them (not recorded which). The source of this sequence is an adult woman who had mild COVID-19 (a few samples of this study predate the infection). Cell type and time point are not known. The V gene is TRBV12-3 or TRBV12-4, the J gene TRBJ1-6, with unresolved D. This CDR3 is CASRGTYNSPLHF. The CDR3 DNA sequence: TGTGCCAGCAGGGGCACCTATAATTCACCCCTCCACTTT.